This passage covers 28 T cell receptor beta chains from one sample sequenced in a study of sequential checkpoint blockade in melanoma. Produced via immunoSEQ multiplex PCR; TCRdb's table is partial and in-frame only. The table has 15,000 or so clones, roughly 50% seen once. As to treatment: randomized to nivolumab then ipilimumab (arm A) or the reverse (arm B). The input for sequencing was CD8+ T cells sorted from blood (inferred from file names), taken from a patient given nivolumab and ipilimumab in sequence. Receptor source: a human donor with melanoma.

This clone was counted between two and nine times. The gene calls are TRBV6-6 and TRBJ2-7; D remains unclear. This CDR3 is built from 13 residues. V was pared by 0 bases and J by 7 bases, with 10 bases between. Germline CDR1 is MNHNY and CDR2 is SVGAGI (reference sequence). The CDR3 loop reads CASSYSDLGEQYF. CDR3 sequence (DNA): TGTGCCAGCAGTTACTCTGACCTCGGGGAGCAGTACTTC.

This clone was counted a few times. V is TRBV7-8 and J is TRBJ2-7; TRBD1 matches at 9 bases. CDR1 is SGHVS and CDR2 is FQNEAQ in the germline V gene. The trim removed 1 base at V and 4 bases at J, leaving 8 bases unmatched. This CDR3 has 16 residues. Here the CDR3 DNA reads TGTGCCAGCAGCTTAGTTGCGGGACAGGGTGAATACGAGCAGTACTTC. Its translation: CASSLVAGQGEYEQYF.

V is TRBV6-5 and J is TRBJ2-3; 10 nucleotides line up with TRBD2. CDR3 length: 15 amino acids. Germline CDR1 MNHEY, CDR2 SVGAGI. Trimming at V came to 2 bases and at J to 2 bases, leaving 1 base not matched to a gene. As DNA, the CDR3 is TGTGCCAGCAGTTACAGCGGGGGGGCCACAGATACGCAGTATTTT. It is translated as CASSYSGGATDTQYF.

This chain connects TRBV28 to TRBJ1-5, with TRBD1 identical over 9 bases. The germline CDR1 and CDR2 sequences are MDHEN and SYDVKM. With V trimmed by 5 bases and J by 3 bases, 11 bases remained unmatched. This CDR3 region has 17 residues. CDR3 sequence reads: CASSPLGQGLNNQPQHF. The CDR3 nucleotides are TGTGCCAGCAGTCCTCTGGGACAGGGCTTGAACAATCAGCCCCAGCATTTT.

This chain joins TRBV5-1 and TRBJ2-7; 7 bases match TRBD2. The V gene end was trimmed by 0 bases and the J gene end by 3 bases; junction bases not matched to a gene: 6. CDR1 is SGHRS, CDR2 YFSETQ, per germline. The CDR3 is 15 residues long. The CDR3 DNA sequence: TGCGCCAGCAGCTTGGAAGTGGGGGGGGGCTACGAGCAGTACTTC. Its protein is CASSLEVGGGYEQYF.

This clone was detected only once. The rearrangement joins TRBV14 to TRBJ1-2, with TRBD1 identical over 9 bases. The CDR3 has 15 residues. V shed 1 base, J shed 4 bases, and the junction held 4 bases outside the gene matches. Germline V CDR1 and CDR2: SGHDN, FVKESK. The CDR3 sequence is CASSQGTGDGYGYTF. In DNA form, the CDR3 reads TGTGCCAGCAGCCAAGGGACAGGGGATGGCTATGGCTACACCTTC.

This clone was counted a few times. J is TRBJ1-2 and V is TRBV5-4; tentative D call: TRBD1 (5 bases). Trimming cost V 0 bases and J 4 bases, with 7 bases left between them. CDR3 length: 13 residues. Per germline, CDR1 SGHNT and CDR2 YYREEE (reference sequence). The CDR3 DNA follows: TGTGCCAGCAGCTTGGAAACAGGCTATGGCTACACCTTC. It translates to CASSLETGYGYTF.

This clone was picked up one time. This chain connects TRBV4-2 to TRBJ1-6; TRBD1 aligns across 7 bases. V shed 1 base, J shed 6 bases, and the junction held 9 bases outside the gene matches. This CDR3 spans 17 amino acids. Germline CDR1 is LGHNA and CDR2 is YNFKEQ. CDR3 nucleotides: TGTGCCAGCAGCCAAGTAGGCGGGACAGCAGCTAATTCACCCCTCCACTTT. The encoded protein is CASSQVGGTAANSPLHF.

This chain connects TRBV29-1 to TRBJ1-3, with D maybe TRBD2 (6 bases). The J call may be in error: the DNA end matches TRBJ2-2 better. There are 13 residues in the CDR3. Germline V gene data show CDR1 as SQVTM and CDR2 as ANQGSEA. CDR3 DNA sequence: TGCAGCGTTGTAGCGGAGAACACCGGGGAGCTGTTTTTT. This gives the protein CSVVAENTGELFF.

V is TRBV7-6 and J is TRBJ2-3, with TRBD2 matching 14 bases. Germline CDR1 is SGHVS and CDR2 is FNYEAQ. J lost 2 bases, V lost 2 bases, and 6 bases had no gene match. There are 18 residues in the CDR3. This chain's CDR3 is CASSLYGTSGGLTDTQYF. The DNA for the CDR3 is TGTGCCAGCAGCTTATACGGGACTAGCGGGGGACTCACAGATACGCAGTATTTT.

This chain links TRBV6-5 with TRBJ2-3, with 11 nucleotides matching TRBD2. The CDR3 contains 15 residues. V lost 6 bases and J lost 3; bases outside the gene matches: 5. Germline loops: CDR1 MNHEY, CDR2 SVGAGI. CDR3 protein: CASSVAGGWTDTQYF. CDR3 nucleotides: TGTGCCAGCAGCGTAGCGGGGGGGTGGACAGATACGCAGTATTTT.

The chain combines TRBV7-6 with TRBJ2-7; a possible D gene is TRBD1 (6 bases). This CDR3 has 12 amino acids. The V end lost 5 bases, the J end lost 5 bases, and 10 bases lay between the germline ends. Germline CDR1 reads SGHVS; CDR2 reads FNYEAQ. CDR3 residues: CASSKKGDEQYF. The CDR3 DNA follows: TGTGCCAGCAGCAAAAAGGGGGACGAGCAGTACTTC.

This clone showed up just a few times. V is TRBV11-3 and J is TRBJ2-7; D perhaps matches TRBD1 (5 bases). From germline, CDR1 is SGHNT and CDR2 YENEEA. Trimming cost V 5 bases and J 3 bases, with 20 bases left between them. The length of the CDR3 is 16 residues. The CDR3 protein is CASSPSPGAQVYEQYF. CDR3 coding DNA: TGTGCCAGCAGCCCCAGTCCTGGGGCACAAGTCTACGAGCAGTACTTC.

CDR3 in amino acids: CASGLAGPPGTYEQYF. The DNA for the CDR3 is TGTGCCAGCGGGCTAGCGGGACCCCCGGGGACCTACGAGCAGTACTTC. The chain is built from TRBV6-6 and TRBJ2-7; 9 nucleotides match TRBD2. The germline CDR1 and CDR2 sequences are MNHNY and SVGAGI (reference sequence). The CDR3 has 16 residues. The J segment lost 2 bases and the V segment lost 8 bases, leaving 13 bases of the junction unmatched.

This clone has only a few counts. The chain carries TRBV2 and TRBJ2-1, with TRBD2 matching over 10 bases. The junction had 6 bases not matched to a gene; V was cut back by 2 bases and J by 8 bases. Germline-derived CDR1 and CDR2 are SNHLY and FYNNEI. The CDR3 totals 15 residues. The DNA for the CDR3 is TGTGCCAGCAGTGAACGAGCGGGGGGGCGGGATGAGCAGTTCTTC. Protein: CASSERAGGRDEQFF.

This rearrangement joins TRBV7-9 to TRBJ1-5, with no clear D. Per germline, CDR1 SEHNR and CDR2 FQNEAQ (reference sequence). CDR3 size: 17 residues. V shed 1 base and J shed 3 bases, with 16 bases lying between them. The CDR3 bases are TGTGCCAGCAGCTTAGACTTCGATGACAATATCAATCAGCCCCAGCATTTT. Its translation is CASSLDFDDNINQPQHF.

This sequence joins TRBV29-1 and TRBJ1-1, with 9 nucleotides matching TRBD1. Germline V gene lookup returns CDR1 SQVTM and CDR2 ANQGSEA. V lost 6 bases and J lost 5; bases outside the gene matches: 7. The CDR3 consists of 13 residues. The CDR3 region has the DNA TGCAGCGTCCGGGACAGGGAAGGGACTGAAGCTTTCTTT. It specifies CSVRDREGTEAFF.

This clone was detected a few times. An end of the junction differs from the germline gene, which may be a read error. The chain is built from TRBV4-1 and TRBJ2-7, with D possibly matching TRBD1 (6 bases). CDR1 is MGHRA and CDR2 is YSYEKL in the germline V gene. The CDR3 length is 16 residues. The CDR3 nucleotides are TGTGCCAGCAGCCAAGATATGTCCAGGGGCTCCTACGAGCAGTACTTC. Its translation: CASSQDMSRGSYEQYF.

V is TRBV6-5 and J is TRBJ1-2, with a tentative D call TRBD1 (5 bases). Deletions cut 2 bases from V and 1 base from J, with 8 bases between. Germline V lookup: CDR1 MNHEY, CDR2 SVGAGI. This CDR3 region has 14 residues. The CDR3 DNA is TGTGCCAGCAGTTACGGGGGGGTTAACTATGGCTACACCTTC. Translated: CASSYGGVNYGYTF.

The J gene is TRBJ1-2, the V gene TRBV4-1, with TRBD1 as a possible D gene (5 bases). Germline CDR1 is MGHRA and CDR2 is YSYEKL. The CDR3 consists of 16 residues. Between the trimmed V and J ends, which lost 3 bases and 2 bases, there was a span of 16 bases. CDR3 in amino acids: CASSQPRGGSNYGYTF. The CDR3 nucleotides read TGCGCCAGCAGCCAGCCTAGGGGTGGAAGCAACTATGGCTACACCTTC.

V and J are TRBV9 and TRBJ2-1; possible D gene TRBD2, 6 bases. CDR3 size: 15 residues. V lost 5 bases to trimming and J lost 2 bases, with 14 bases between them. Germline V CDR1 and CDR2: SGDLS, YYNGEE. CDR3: CASSGGGGTYNEQFF. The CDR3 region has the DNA TGTGCCAGCAGTGGCGGTGGCGGGACCTACAATGAGCAGTTCTTC.

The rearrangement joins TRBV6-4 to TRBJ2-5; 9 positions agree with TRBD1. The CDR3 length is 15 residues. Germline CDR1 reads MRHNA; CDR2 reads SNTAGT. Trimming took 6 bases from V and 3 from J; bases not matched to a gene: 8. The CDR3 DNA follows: TGTGCCAGCAGGCGTCCCGGGACAGGGAAAGAGACCCAGTACTTC. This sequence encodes CASRRPGTGKETQYF.

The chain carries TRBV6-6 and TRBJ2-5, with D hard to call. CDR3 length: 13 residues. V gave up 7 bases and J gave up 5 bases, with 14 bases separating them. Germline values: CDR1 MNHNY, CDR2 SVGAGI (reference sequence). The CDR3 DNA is TGTGCCAGCACTAGACTTTCAGACGAGACCCAGTACTTC. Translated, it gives CASTRLSDETQYF.

CDR3 sequence reads: CASSIGSGSYEQYF. Written as DNA, the CDR3 is TGTGCCAGTAGTATTGGTTCGGGTTCCTACGAGCAGTACTTC. The chain joins TRBV19 to TRBJ2-7; D uncertain. Trimming stripped 3 bases from V and 1 base from J, with 10 bases between. CDR3 length: 14 residues. Germline V gives CDR1 LNHDA, CDR2 SQIVND (reference sequence).

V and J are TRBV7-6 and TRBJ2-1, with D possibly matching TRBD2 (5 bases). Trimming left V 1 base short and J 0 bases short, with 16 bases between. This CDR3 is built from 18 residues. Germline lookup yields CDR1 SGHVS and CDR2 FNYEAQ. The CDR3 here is CASSLVSSGYSSYNEQFF. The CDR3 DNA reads TGTGCCAGCAGCTTAGTGTCGAGCGGTTATAGCTCCTACAATGAGCAGTTCTTC.

The CDR3 sequence: CASSLISPSSGGQETQYF. In DNA form, the CDR3 reads TGTGCCAGCAGCTTAATATCGCCTAGCTCAGGTGGTCAAGAGACCCAGTACTTC. V gene TRBV7-9 combines with J gene TRBJ2-5; tentatively, D is TRBD2 (5 bases). Between the trimmed V and J ends, which lost 2 bases and 2 bases, there was a span of 21 bases. The CDR3 spans 18 residues. The V gene's germline CDR1 is SEHNR and CDR2 FQNEAQ (reference sequence).

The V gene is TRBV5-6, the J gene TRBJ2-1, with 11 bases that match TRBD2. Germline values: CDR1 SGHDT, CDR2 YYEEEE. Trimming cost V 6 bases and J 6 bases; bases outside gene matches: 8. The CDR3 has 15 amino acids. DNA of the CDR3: TGTGCCAGCACTATAGCGGGAGGGCCGGTCAATGAGCAGTTCTTC. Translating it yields CASTIAGGPVNEQFF.

CDR3 in DNA: TGTGCCAGCAGCTTTTCCGCGGGGGCCTCGATCTCCTACGAGCAGTACTTC. Protein: CASSFSAGASISYEQYF. The V and J genes are TRBV5-6 and TRBJ2-7; possible D gene TRBD2, 7 bases. The V and J ends lost 2 bases and 0 bases respectively, with 18 bases between them. The CDR3 spans 17 residues. CDR1 is SGHDT, CDR2 YYEEEE, per germline. The full variable domain, its missing parts supplied by reference TRBV5-6 and TRBJ2-7, is DAGVTQSPTHLIKTRGQQVTLRCSPKSGHDTVSWYQQALGQGPQFIFQYYEEEERQRGNFPDRFSGHQFPNYSSELNVNALLLGDSALYLCASSFSAGASISYEQYFGPGTRLTVT.